These 23 T cell receptor beta chains were all obtained from the same sample, sequenced in a study of siplizumab effects on memory and regulatory T cells. Assay used: immunoSEQ multiplex PCR; TCRdb lists only in-frame clones, some missing. The sample includes 87,000 or so clones, over 80% of them seen just once. The material sequenced was CD4+ T cells sorted from blood. All receptors come from a human donor in good health.

V and J are TRBV6-1 and TRBJ1-5; TRBD1 agrees at 9 bases. Trimming took 6 bases from V and 7 from J; bases not matched to a gene: 10. Per the germline V gene, CDR1 is MNHNS and CDR2 is SASEGT. This CDR3 spans 15 amino acids. The chain's CDR3 is CASSDTGTGNQPQHF. CDR3 nucleotide sequence: TGTGCCAGCAGCGATACCGGGACAGGGAACCAGCCCCAGCATTTT.

This sequence joins TRBV27 and TRBJ1-4, with a weak D call TRBD1 (6 bases). V lost 5 bases and J 8 bases, leaving 12 bases between the germline ends. The germline gives CDR1 MNHEY, CDR2 SMNVEV (reference sequence). CDR3 size: 13 residues. This CDR3 reads CASSNRAGEKLFF. The CDR3 nucleotides are TGTGCCAGCAGTAACAGGGCAGGGGAAAAACTGTTTTTT.

This chain links TRBV6-5 with TRBJ2-1, with TRBD1 matching over 8 bases. With V trimmed by 6 bases and J by 0 bases, 4 bases remained unmatched. From germline, CDR1 is MNHEY and CDR2 SVGAGI. The length of the CDR3 is 15 residues. CDR3 in amino acids: CASSSTGGSYNEQFF. In nucleotides, the CDR3 is TGTGCCAGCAGCTCTACAGGGGGCTCCTACAATGAGCAGTTCTTC.

This rearrangement joins TRBV18 to TRBJ2-7; 7 nucleotides align to TRBD1. Germline trimming cut 2 bases from V and 4 bases from J; bases unmatched to any gene: 11. Germline values: CDR1 KGHSH, CDR2 LQKENI. CDR3 length: 16 amino acids. The CDR3 region has the DNA TGTGCCAGCTCACCAGAAGGGGGCTCGAAACCATACGAGCAGTACTTC. Translated, it gives CASSPEGGSKPYEQYF.

V gene TRBV12-5 combines with J gene TRBJ2-2, with 8 bases identical to TRBD2. This CDR3 has 16 amino acids. Losses at the gene ends were 7 bases for V and 4 bases for J; bases not matched to a gene: 11. Germline V gives CDR1 LGHNT, CDR2 FRNRAP. CDR3 residues: CASARSPRGATGELFF. For the CDR3, the DNA is TGTGCTAGTGCCCGGTCCCCGCGGGGGGCCACCGGGGAGCTGTTTTTT. Complete variable domain (other parts from reference TRBV12-5 and TRBJ2-2): DARVTQTPRHKVTEMGQEVTMRCQPILGHNTVFWYRQTMMQGLELLAYFRNRAPLDDSGMPKDRFSAEMPDATLATLKIQPSEPRDSAVYFCASARSPRGATGELFFGEGSRLTVL.

The chain links TRBV18 to TRBJ2-7, with TRBD1 identical over 10 bases. This CDR3 spans 15 amino acids. The V segment lost 4 bases and the J segment 4 bases; nucleotides outside the gene matches: 7. Germline V lookup: CDR1 KGHSH, CDR2 LQKENI. CDR3 region: CASSRPGTGVYEQYF. The CDR3 DNA reads TGTGCCAGCTCACGACCCGGGACAGGGGTATACGAGCAGTACTTC.

J is TRBJ1-2 and V is TRBV9; D not certain. Per the germline V gene, CDR1 is SGDLS and CDR2 is YYNGEE. The CDR3 totals 12 residues. V was cut by 1 base and J by 5 bases, with 6 bases left in between. The CDR3 sequence is CASSVRGYGYTF. In nucleotides, the CDR3 is TGTGCCAGCAGCGTAAGAGGGTATGGCTACACCTTC.

The chain links TRBV11-2 to TRBJ1-4; D gene unclear. Germline V gene sequence: CDR1 SGHAT, CDR2 FQNNGV. V was cut by 4 bases and J by 9 bases, with 21 bases left in between. The CDR3 runs to 16 residues. CDR3 coding DNA: TGTGCCAGCAGCTCATTACGGTTGTCAGGTGGGAAAAAACTGTTTTTT. It encodes CASSSLRLSGGKKLFF.

The chain employs TRBV7-2 and TRBJ2-5; D possibly uses TRBD1 or TRBD2 (5 bases each). From germline, CDR1 is SGHTA and CDR2 FQGNSA. The length of the CDR3 is 13 residues. V shed 4 bases and J shed 5 bases, with 11 bases lying between them. CDR3 DNA: TGTGCCAGCAGCTGGGACCCTCGGGAGACCCAGTACTTC. Amino acid sequence: CASSWDPRETQYF.

The rearrangement uses TRBV13 and TRBJ1-6, with 8 bases aligning to TRBD1. CDR3 length: 14 amino acids. J gave up 10 bases and V 5 bases, and 7 bases lay outside the gene matches. Germline V gene lookup returns CDR1 PRHDT and CDR2 FYEKMQ (reference sequence). Written as DNA, the CDR3 is TGTGCCAGCAGCATAGCAGGGGGCGGATCACCCCTCCACTTT. Translation: CASSIAGGGSPLHF.

The chain joins TRBV5-1 to TRBJ2-1; D may match TRBD1 or TRBD2 (6 bases each). This CDR3 has 14 amino acids. V gave up 6 bases and J gave up 7 bases, with 17 bases separating them. The germline V gene encodes CDR1 SGHRS and CDR2 YFSETQ. The CDR3: CASTGAPTRNEQFF. The CDR3 DNA follows: TGCGCCAGCACGGGGGCTCCCACTAGGAATGAGCAGTTCTTC.

The chain has TRBV7-8 and TRBJ1-2, with 7 bases lining up with TRBD1. Germline loops: CDR1 SGHVS, CDR2 FQNEAQ. CDR3 length equals 14 residues. V gave up 6 bases and J gave up 6 bases; unmatched junction bases: 10. For the CDR3, the DNA is TGTGCCAGCAGTAAAGGGGGCCACGTTGATGGCTACACCTTC. Translating gives CASSKGGHVDGYTF.

Here the CDR3 DNA reads TGTGCCAGCAGTTCTCTCAGAAACTATGGCTACACCTTC. Its translation is CASSSLRNYGYTF. This sequence joins TRBV6-5 and TRBJ1-2, with D unclear. V was shortened by 4 bases and J by 2 bases, with 8 bases between the two germline ends. The CDR3 spans 13 residues. Per germline, CDR1 MNHEY and CDR2 SVGAGI.

V gene TRBV5-4 combines with J gene TRBJ1-1; a possible D gene is TRBD1 (5 bases). This CDR3 contains 15 residues. The ends were cut back, 0 bases at V and 2 bases at J, with 11 bases in the middle. Germline V gene sequence: CDR1 SGHNT, CDR2 YYREEE (reference sequence). The CDR3, as DNA: TGTGCCAGCAGCTTGGTGGGCCAGGGAAACACTGAAGCTTTCTTT. Its translation is CASSLVGQGNTEAFF.

This chain uses TRBV18 with TRBJ1-5, with no clear D. The CDR3 spans 16 residues. V was shortened by 5 bases and J by 0 bases, with 14 bases between the two germline ends. Germline values: CDR1 KGHSH, CDR2 LQKENI. CDR3 in DNA: TGTGCCAGCTCATCCTCCGCCGGGCCTAGCAATCAGCCCCAGCATTTT. This translates into CASSSSAGPSNQPQHF. The full variable domain, its missing parts supplied by reference TRBV18 and TRBJ1-5, is NAGVMQNPRHLVRRRGQEARLRCSPMKGHSHVYWYRQLPEEGLKFMVYLQKENIIDESGMPKERFSAEFPKEGPSILRIQQVVRGDSAAYFCASSSSAGPSNQPQHFGDGTRLSIL.

This clone was counted once. The chain combines TRBV7-2 with TRBJ2-1, with D perhaps TRBD1 (7 bases). Trimming took off 3 bases at V and 4 bases at J, with 13 bases between the two ends. This CDR3 is built from 15 residues. Per germline, CDR1 SGHTA and CDR2 FQGNSA. The CDR3, as DNA: TGTGCCAGCAGCTTGGAGGGGGCGTCATACAATGAGCAGTTCTTC. This codes for CASSLEGASYNEQFF.

This clone occurred once. The chain uses TRBV10-3 and TRBJ2-5, with 7 bases matching TRBD2. The junction had 7 bases not matched to a gene; V was cut back by 6 bases and J by 3 bases. CDR3 length: 14 amino acids. Per germline, CDR1 ENHRY and CDR2 SYGVKD. The CDR3 bases are TGTGCCATCAGCTCAAGCGGGATTGAAGAGACCCAGTACTTC. Protein sequence: CAISSSGIEETQYF.

The chain recombines TRBV28 with TRBJ1-5; D uncertain. The CDR3 contains 17 residues. The germline V and J ends were trimmed by 4 bases and 1 base, with 17 bases remaining between them. Germline CDR1 reads MDHEN; CDR2 reads SYDVKM. The DNA of the CDR3 is TGTGCCAGCAGTTACCCCATCGGTTGGACCAGCAATCAGCCCCAGCATTTT. Translated, it gives CASSYPIGWTSNQPQHF.

This chain joins TRBV5-1 and TRBJ2-1, with 9 nucleotides matching TRBD1. J was trimmed by 9 bases and V by 3 bases; bases with no gene match: 10. CDR1 is SGHRS, CDR2 YFSETQ, per germline. There are 15 residues in the CDR3. The CDR3 region is CASSWDRDFIIEQFF. In DNA, the CDR3 is TGCGCCAGCAGCTGGGACAGGGACTTTATCATTGAGCAGTTCTTC.

Only one count was recorded for this clone. The rearrangement joins TRBV29-1 to TRBJ1-2, with TRBD1 matching over 9 bases. Unmatched junction bases numbered 4, after V lost 2 bases and J lost 6 bases. The germline V gene has CDR1 SQVTM and CDR2 ANQGSEA. The CDR3 is 13 residues long. The CDR3 DNA is TGCAGCGTTGAAAGGACAGGGGTTCATGGCTACACCTTC. It specifies CSVERTGVHGYTF.

The chain recombines TRBV5-1 with TRBJ2-3; D ambiguous. Trimming cost V 0 bases and J 4 bases, with 9 bases left between them. Per germline, CDR1 SGHRS and CDR2 YFSETQ. This CDR3 has 14 residues. CDR3 sequence (DNA): TGCGCCAGCAGCTTGGGGGTCGGGTCAGATACGCAGTATTTT. Protein sequence: CASSLGVGSDTQYF.

The rearrangement links TRBV19 to TRBJ2-4, with 9 bases fitting TRBD1. The CDR3 loop spans 12 amino acids. Trimming cost V 10 bases and J 7 bases; bases outside gene matches: 5. Germline V gene lookup returns CDR1 LNHDA and CDR2 SQIVND (reference sequence). CDR3 nucleotides: TGTGCCATAGGACAGGGGAGGAACATTCAGTACTTC. This translates into CAIGQGRNIQYF. Based on the CDR3 plus reference TRBV19 and TRBJ2-4, the full variable domain is DGGITQSPKYLFRKEGQNVTLSCEQNLNHDAMYWYRQDPGQGLRLIYYSQIVNDFQKGDIAEGYSVSREKKESFPLTVTSAQKNPTAFYLCAIGQGRNIQYFGAGTRLSVL.

Turning to this clone: Different DNA sequences within this sample yield the same CDR3. The genes are TRBV18 and TRBJ1-1; D is undetermined. The germline CDR1 and CDR2 sequences are KGHSH and LQKENI. V shed 4 bases and J shed 3 bases, with 9 bases lying between them. The CDR3 length is 13 residues. The CDR3 sequence is CASSLQGDTEAFF. In DNA form, the CDR3 reads TGTGCCAGCTCACTACAAGGAGACACTGAAGCTTTCTTT.